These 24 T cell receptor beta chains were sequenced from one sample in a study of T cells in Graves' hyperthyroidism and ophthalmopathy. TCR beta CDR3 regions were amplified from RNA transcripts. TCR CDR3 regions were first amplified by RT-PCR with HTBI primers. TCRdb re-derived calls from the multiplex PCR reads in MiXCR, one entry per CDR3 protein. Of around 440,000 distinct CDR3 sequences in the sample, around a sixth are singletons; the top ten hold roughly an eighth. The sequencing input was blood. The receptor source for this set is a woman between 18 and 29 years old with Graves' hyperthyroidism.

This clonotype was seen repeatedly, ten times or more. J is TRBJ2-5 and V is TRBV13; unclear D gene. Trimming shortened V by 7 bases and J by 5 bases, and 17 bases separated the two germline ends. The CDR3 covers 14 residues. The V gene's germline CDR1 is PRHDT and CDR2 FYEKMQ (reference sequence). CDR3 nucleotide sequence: TGTGCCAGCATGTCTCGAGCCGTAATGGAGACCCAGTACTTC. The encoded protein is CASMSRAVMETQYF.

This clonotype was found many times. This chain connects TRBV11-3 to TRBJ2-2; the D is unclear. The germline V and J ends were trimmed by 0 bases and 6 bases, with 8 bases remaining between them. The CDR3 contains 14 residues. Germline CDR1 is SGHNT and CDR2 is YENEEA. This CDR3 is CASSLDSMAGELFF. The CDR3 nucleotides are TGTGCCAGCAGCTTAGATTCGATGGCCGGGGAGCTGTTTTTT.

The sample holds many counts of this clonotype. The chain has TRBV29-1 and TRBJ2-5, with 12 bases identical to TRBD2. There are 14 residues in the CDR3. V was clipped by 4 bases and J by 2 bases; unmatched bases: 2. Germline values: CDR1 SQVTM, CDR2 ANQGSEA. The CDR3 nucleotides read TGCAGCGTTGGACTAGCGGGGGTACAAGAGACCCAGTACTTC. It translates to CSVGLAGVQETQYF.

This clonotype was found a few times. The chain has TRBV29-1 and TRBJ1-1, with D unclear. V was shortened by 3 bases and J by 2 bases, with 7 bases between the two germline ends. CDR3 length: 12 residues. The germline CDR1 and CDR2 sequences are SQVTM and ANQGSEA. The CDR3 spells CSVETENTEAFF. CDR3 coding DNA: TGCAGCGTTGAGACGGAAAACACTGAAGCTTTCTTT.

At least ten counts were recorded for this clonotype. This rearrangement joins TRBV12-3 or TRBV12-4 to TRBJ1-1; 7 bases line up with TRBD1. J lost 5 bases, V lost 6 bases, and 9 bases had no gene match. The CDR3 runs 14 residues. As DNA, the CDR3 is TGTGCCAGCAGCATTCAGGGGGTTGGGACTGAAGCTTTCTTT. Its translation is CASSIQGVGTEAFF.

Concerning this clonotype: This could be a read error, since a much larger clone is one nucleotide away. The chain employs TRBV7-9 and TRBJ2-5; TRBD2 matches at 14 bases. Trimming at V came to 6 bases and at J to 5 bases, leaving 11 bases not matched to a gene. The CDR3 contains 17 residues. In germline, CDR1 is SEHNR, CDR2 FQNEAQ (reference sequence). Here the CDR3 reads CASRPNAGLAGEETQYF. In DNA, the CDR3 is TGTGCCAGCAGGCCAAACGCGGGACTAGCGGGAGAGGAGACCCAGTACTTC.

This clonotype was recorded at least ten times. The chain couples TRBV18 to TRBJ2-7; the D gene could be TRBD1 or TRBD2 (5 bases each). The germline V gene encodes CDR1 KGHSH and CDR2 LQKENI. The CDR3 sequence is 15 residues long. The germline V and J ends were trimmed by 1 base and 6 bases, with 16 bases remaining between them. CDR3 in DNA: TGTGCCAGCTCACCACTACGGGACCCCTTTTCCGAGCAGTACTTC. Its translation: CASSPLRDPFSEQYF. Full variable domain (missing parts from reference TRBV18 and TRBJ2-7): NAGVMQNPRHLVRRRGQEARLRCSPMKGHSHVYWYRQLPEEGLKFMVYLQKENIIDESGMPKERFSAEFPKEGPSILRIQQVVRGDSAAYFCASSPLRDPFSEQYFGPGTRLTVT.

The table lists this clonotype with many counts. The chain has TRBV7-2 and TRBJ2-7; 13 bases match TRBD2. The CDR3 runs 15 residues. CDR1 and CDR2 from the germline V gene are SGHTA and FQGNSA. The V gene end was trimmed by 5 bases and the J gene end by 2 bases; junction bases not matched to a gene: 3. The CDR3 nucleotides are TGTGCCAGCAGCACCGGACTAGCGGGGGCCTACGAGCAGTACTTC. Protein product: CASSTGLAGAYEQYF. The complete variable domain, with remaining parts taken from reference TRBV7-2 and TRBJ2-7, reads GAGVSQSPSNKVTEKGKDVELRCDPISGHTALYWYRQSLGQGLEFLIYFQGNSAPDKSGLPSDRFSAERTGGSVSTLTIQRTQQEDSAVYLCASSTGLAGAYEQYFGPGTRLTVT.

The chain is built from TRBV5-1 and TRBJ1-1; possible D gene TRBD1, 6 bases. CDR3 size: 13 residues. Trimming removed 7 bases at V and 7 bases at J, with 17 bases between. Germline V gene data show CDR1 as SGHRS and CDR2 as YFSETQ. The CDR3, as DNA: TGCGCCAGCGCCTACAGGGTGGGGGATGAAGCTTTCTTT. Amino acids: CASAYRVGDEAFF.

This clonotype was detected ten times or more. The CDR3 spells CSASYRNTEAFF. The DNA for the CDR3 is TGCAGTGCTAGTTATCGAAACACTGAAGCTTTCTTT. This chain joins TRBV20-1 and TRBJ1-1; D uncertain. This CDR3 spans 12 amino acids. V lost 3 bases to trimming and J lost 2 bases, with 7 bases between them. Germline assignment: CDR1 DFQATT and CDR2 SNEGSKA (reference sequence).

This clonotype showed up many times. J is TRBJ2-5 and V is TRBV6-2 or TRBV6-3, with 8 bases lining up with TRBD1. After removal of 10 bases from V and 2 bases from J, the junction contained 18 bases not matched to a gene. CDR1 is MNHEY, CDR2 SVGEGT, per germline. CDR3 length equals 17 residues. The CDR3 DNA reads TGTGCCACCGAGCTTAACCCCGGGACAGGACTACAAGAGACCCAGTACTTC. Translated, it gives CATELNPGTGLQETQYF.

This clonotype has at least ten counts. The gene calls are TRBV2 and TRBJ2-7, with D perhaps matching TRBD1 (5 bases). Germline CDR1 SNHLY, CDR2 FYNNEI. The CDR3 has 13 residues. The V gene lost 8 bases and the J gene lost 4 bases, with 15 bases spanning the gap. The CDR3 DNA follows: TGTGCCAGCGGAGCACAGGCTGGGTACGAGCAGTACTTC. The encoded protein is CASGAQAGYEQYF.

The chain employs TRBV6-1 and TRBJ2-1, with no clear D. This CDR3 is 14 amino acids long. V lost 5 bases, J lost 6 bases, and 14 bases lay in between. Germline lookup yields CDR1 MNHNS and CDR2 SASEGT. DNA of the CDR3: TGTGCCAGCAGTACCCCTTTGGGATCCAATGAGCAGTTCTTC. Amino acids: CASSTPLGSNEQFF.

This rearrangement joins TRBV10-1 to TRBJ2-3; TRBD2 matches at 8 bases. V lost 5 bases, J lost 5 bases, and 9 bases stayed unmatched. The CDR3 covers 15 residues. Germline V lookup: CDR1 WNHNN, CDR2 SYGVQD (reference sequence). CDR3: CASSPGGAGGDTQYF. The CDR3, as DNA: TGCGCCAGCAGTCCGGGGGGGGCAGGTGGAGATACGCAGTATTTT.

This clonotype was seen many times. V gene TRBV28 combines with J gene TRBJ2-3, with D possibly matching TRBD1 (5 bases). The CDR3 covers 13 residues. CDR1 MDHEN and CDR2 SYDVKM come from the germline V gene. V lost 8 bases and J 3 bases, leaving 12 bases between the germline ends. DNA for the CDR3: TGTGCCAGCGCGTTGCAGGGAACAGATACGCAGTATTTT. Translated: CASALQGTDTQYF.

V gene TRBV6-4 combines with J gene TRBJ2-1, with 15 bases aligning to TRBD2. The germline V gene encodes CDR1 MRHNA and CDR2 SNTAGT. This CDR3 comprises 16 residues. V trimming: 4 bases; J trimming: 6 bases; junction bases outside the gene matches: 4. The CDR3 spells CASSAGTSGGLNEQFF. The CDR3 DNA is TGTGCCAGCAGTGCCGGGACTAGCGGGGGGCTCAATGAGCAGTTCTTC.

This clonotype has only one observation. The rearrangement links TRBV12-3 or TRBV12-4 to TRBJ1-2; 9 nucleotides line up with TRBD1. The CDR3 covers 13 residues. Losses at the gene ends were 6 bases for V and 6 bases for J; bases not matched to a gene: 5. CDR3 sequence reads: CASRPRTGDGYTF. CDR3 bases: TGTGCCAGCAGGCCTCGGACAGGGGATGGCTACACCTTC.

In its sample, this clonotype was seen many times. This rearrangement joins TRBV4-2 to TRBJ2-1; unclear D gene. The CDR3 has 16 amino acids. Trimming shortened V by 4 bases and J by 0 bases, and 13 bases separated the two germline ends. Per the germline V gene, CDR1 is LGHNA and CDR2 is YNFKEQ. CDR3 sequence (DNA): TGTGCCAGCAGCCGCACTCAAGGTAGCTCCTACAATGAGCAGTTCTTC. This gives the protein CASSRTQGSSYNEQFF.

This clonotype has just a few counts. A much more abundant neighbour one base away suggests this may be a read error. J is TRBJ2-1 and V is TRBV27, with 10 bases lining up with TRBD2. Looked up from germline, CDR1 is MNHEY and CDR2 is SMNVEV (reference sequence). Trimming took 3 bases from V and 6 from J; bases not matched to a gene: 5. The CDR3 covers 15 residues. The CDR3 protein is CASSFLAGVCNEQFF. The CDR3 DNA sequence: TGTGCCAGCAGTTTCCTAGCGGGGGTGTGCAATGAGCAGTTCTTC.

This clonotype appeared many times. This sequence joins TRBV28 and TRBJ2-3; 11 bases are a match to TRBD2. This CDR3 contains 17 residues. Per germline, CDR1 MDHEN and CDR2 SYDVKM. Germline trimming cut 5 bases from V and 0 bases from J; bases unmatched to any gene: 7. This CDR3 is CASSALAGGSSTDTQYF. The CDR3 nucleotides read TGTGCCAGCAGTGCCCTAGCGGGAGGCTCTAGCACAGATACGCAGTATTTT.

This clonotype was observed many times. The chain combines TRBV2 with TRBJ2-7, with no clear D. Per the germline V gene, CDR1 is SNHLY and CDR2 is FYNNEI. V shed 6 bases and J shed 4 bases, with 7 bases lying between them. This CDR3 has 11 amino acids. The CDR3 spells CASRGRYEQYF. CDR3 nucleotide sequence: TGTGCCAGCAGGGGCAGGTACGAGCAGTACTTC.

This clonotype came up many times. The CDR3 DNA follows: TGTGCCAGCAGTTCCGGACTAGCGGGAGGCGCGTACGAGCAGTACTTC. The encoded protein is CASSSGLAGGAYEQYF. The V and J genes are TRBV28 and TRBJ2-7; 14 bases are shared with TRBD2. Looked up from germline, CDR1 is MDHEN and CDR2 is SYDVKM. This CDR3 is 16 amino acids long. Unmatched junction bases numbered 6, after V lost 4 bases and J lost 4 bases.

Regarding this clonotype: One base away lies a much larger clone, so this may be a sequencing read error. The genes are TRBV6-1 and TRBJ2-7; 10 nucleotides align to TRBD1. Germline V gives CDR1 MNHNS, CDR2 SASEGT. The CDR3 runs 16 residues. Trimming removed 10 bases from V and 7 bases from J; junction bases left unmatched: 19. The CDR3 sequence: CATSSSRGQGLWEQYF. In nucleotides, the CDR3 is TGTGCCACTTCAAGCTCAAGGGGACAGGGGCTATGGGAGCAGTACTTC.

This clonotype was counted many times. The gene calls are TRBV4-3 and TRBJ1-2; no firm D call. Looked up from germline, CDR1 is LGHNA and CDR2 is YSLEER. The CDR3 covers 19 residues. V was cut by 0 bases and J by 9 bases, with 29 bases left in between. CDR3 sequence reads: CASSQEEGRRSLQSMSYTF. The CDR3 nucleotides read TGCGCCAGCAGCCAAGAAGAAGGCAGACGCAGTCTCCAATCCATGAGCTACACCTTC.